This T cell receptor (beta chain) emerged from a study of Ad26.COV2.S vaccination and SARS-CoV-2 variants. Indicated treatment: about 20 received Ad26.COV2.S at low or high dose, single or two shots; about five received placebo; per-sample allocation not given. Collection of samples fell on day 63 after the first vaccine or placebo injection. Recruitment in Boston yielded a donor of adult age, 18-55 years. CDR1 and CDR2 from the germline V gene are MNHNY and SVGAGI (reference sequence). With V trimmed by 6 bases and J by 7 bases, 6 bases remained unmatched. The CDR3 totals 13 residues. Clones were sequenced by immunoSEQ multiplex PCR, and TCRdb holds only the in-frame ones, with some missing. The table shows some 420,000 clones, with roughly 88% occurring only once.

This material consisted of peripheral blood, taken in a trial of Ad26.COV2.S vaccine versus placebo. The TCR originated in a person between 18 and 65 years old who received the Ad26.COV2.S COVID-19 vaccine or a placebo. V gene TRBV6-6 combines with J gene TRBJ1-1; 9 nucleotides match TRBD1. As DNA, the CDR3 is TGTGCCAGCAGCTCAGGGACAGGGAGTGAAGCTTTCTTT. Translating gives CASSSGTGSEAFF.